This TCR beta chain was sequenced for a study of blood T cell repertoires in COVID-19. Study summary: COVID-19 samples from acute and convalescent phases originated in the United States, Italy and Spain.

Original data processing: Amplifying reference gene primers gave estimates of nucleated cell counts. Method: immunoSEQ multiplex PCR; TCRdb's copy keeps in-frame clones and lacks some. The V and J calls and clone size come from that table; D and trimming were worked out from the DNA. The sample records 240,000 or so clones, about 82% being singletons. This clone was seen only once. The CDR3 has 16 residues. CDR1 and CDR2 from the germline V gene are MNHEY and SMNVEV (reference sequence). V gave up 2 bases and J gave up 6 bases; unmatched junction bases: 10. What was sequenced was PBMCs or T cells enriched from blood (not recorded which). The chain is built from TRBV27 and TRBJ2-1, with TRBD2 identical over 7 bases. The receptor's source is a woman between 45 and 60 years old who had recovered from COVID-19. CDR3 protein: CASSLIGRKRGNEQFF. As DNA, the CDR3 is TGTGCCAGCAGTTTAATCGGGAGGAAGAGAGGCAATGAGCAGTTCTTC.